The 13 T cell receptor beta chains listed next were all sequenced from one sample in a study of radiation and T cells in renal cell carcinoma. Sequencing used immunoSEQ multiplex PCR; TCRdb keeps in-frame clones, though not all of them. The repertoire has over 60,000 clones, approximately 82% of them found once; the top ten carry about 2.5%. Time point noted: blood 4 weeks post-SBRT, at nephrectomy. Treatment specified: 15 Gy SBRT to primary tumor, nephrectomy 4 weeks later. The specimen comprised blood, sampled from a patient whose treatment included radiotherapy and nephrectomy. The receptor source for this set is a woman between 55 and 75 years old with renal cell carcinoma.

The DNA for the CDR3 is TGTGCCAGCAGCTCCCTTGGACAGGGTAATACGGACACCATATATTTT. This translates into CASSSLGQGNTDTIYF. This chain links TRBV9 with TRBJ1-3; TRBD1 agrees at 8 bases. CDR3 length: 16 residues. Germline loops: CDR1 SGDLS, CDR2 YYNGEE. V shed 4 bases and J 8 bases; nucleotides not matched to a gene: 14.

CDR3 bases: TGTTCCGTGACAGGCAAGAAGGCGGACACTGAAGCTTTCTTT. Protein: CSVTGKKADTEAFF. The rearrangement joins TRBV30 to TRBJ1-1; D possibly corresponds to TRBD1 (6 bases). The CDR3 has 14 amino acids. From germline, CDR1 is GTSNPN and CDR2 SVGIG (reference sequence).

The rearrangement uses TRBV14 and TRBJ2-5; D unclear. The CDR3 has 16 amino acids. The germline V gene has CDR1 SGHDN and CDR2 FVKESK. Trimming removed 3 bases at V and 2 bases at J, with 16 bases between. The CDR3 DNA follows: TGTGCCAGCAGCCAGGAAAGGACCTTAGGACAAGAGACCCAGTACTTC. Its protein product is CASSQERTLGQETQYF. Full variable domain (missing parts from reference TRBV14 and TRBJ2-5): EAGVTQFPSHSVIEKGQTVTLRCDPISGHDNLYWYRRVMGKEIKFLLHFVKESKQDESGMPNNRFLAERTGGTYSTLKVQPAELEDSGVYFCASSQERTLGQETQYFGPGTRLLVL.

CDR3 residues: CASTTEGKYLYTF. CDR3 in DNA: TGTGCCAGCACCACGGAAGGAAAATATCTATACACCTTC. V usage is TRBV5-4 and J usage is TRBJ1-2; D gene unclear. CDR3 length equals 13 residues. Germline CDR1 is SGHNT and CDR2 is YYREEE (reference sequence). Trimming pared 6 bases from V and 11 bases from J, leaving 20 bases between.

The V and J genes are TRBV30 and TRBJ1-3; D gene unclear. The ends were cut back, 1 base at V and 4 bases at J, with 5 bases in the middle. The germline CDR1 and CDR2 sequences are GTSNPN and SVGIG (reference sequence). This CDR3 spans 12 amino acids. CDR3 DNA: TGTGCCTGGAGTGGGACGGGAAACACCATATATTTT. Its translation is CAWSGTGNTIYF.

The rearrangement links TRBV18 to TRBJ2-3; 8 nucleotides match TRBD1. V shed 1 base and J 4 bases; nucleotides not matched to a gene: 4. Germline V CDR1 and CDR2: KGHSH, LQKENI. The CDR3 runs 15 residues. This chain's CDR3 is CASSPRPGGSDTQYF. The CDR3 nucleotides read TGTGCCAGCTCACCACGGCCAGGGGGCTCAGATACGCAGTATTTT.

CDR3 coding DNA: TGTGCCAGCAGCCTGAACGGCCCCTTAAGCACTGAAGCTTTCTTT. Protein: CASSLNGPLSTEAFF. V and J are TRBV2 and TRBJ1-1; no definite D call. Germline values: CDR1 SNHLY, CDR2 FYNNEI. This CDR3 is 15 amino acids long. Trimming pared 6 bases from V and 4 bases from J, leaving 18 bases between.

This clone was observed a few times. The chain is built from TRBV19 and TRBJ1-1; D unresolved. Trimming stripped 6 bases from V and 1 base from J, with 15 bases between. The CDR3 covers 15 residues. CDR1 and CDR2 (germline): LNHDA, SQIVND (reference sequence). CDR3 sequence reads: CASSVGWAENTEAFF. The DNA for the CDR3 is TGTGCCAGTAGCGTGGGGTGGGCAGAGAACACTGAAGCTTTCTTT.

The V call is TRBV7-3, the J call TRBJ1-5, with D unclear. The CDR3 is 12 residues long. V was cut by 2 bases and J by 3 bases, with 2 bases left in between. The germline V gene encodes CDR1 SGHTA and CDR2 FQGTGA. CDR3 nucleotides: TGTGCCAGCAGCTTATTCAATCAGCCCCAGCATTTT. It translates to CASSLFNQPQHF.

The V and J genes are TRBV30 and TRBJ1-4; 10 bases are a match to TRBD1. The CDR3 totals 15 residues. Germline values: CDR1 GTSNPN, CDR2 SVGIG (reference sequence). V lost 8 bases, J lost 8 bases, and 14 bases stayed unmatched. This CDR3 reads CARNHPDRGVEKLFF. CDR3 coding DNA: TGTGCCCGCAACCACCCGGACAGGGGGGTGGAAAAACTGTTTTTT.

The chain recombines TRBV14 with TRBJ2-2, with TRBD1 matching over 8 bases. CDR1 is SGHDN, CDR2 FVKESK, per germline. The CDR3 runs 15 residues. Trimming at V came to 4 bases and at J to 4 bases, leaving 5 bases not matched to a gene. The CDR3 here is CASSPRTGPTGELFF. As DNA, the CDR3 is TGTGCCAGCAGCCCCCGGACAGGGCCCACCGGGGAGCTGTTTTTT.

The CDR3 protein is CASSTLGPGTNEKLFF. The CDR3 DNA is TGTGCCAGCAGCACCCTAGGACCGGGGACTAATGAAAAACTGTTTTTT. The genes are TRBV5-5 and TRBJ1-4; no firm D call. CDR3 length: 16 residues. Per the germline V gene, CDR1 is SGHKS and CDR2 is YYEKEE (reference sequence). V lost 4 bases to trimming and J lost 2 bases, with 15 bases between them.

This rearrangement joins TRBV5-4 to TRBJ2-5; 10 nucleotides align to TRBD1. Trimming at V came to 3 bases and at J to 5 bases, leaving 7 bases not matched to a gene. CDR3 length: 15 residues. Germline CDR1 reads SGHNT; CDR2 reads YYREEE (reference sequence). The CDR3 nucleotides read TGTGCCAGCAGCTCCGCGGGACAGGGGACGGAGACCCAGTACTTC. Translating it yields CASSSAGQGTETQYF.